The entry below describes one TCR beta chain. One junction end disagrees with the germline gene, perhaps due to a read error. CDR3 length: 14 amino acids. Germline CDR1 reads SQVTM; CDR2 reads ANQGSEA. The data stem from a study of OX40 agonist ivuxolimab in advanced cancers. Background on the study: An anti-OX40 (CD134) antibody with agonistic activity, ivuxolimab, was administered to patients. A partial response was reached by three patients: one with hepatocellular carcinoma and two with cutaneous melanoma.

TCRdb's table, derived via immunoSEQ multiplex PCR, lists solely in-frame clones and lacks some. The profile shows approximately 82,000 clones, roughly 92% of them singletons. The chain carries TRBV29-1 and TRBJ2-3; TRBD1 aligns across 7 bases. Specimen: CD4+ or CD8+ T cells sorted from blood, collected in a trial of the OX40 agonist ivuxolimab. This sequence was found in an adult with an advanced solid tumor such as melanoma, head and neck, liver or kidney cancer. The CDR3 DNA reads as TGCAGCGTTTTACAGGGGCCACCCACAAATACGCAGTATTTT. It codes for CSVLQGPPTNTQYF.